The 28 T cell receptor beta chains reported below all come from one sample, sequenced in a study of T-cell memory formation after mild COVID-19. TCRdb re-called the 5' RACE reads with MiXCR, one entry per CDR3 protein. The sample shows some 200,000 distinct CDR3 sequences, 9.5% of them seen only once. Sequencing was performed on PBMCs or a T cell subset sorted from them (not recorded which). The receptors come from a man aged 18 to 29 who had mild COVID-19 (a few samples of this study predate the infection). Cell type and time point are not known.

This CDR3 is CASSSGVSSNSPLHF. As DNA, the CDR3 is TGCGCCAGCAGCTCCGGGGTCAGCTCCAATTCACCCCTCCACTTT. The chain employs TRBV5-1 and TRBJ1-6; no firm D call. Trimming pared 3 bases from V and 7 bases from J, leaving 14 bases between. This CDR3 comprises 15 residues. Germline V gives CDR1 SGHRS, CDR2 YFSETQ.

The V gene is TRBV9, the J gene TRBJ1-6; no firm D call. Trimming pared 4 bases from V and 2 bases from J, leaving 16 bases between. Per germline, CDR1 SGDLS and CDR2 YYNGEE. This CDR3 has 17 residues. DNA for the CDR3: TGTGCCAGCAGCCCCGACGGCACGAAGGCCTATAATTCACCCCTCCACTTT. This gives the protein CASSPDGTKAYNSPLHF.

This clonotype has more than one count but fewer than ten. This chain joins TRBV18 and TRBJ1-3, with 8 nucleotides matching TRBD1. The V and J ends lost 6 bases and 4 bases, in that order; junction bases with no gene match: 5. Germline V gene lookup returns CDR1 KGHSH and CDR2 LQKENI. This CDR3 region has 14 residues. CDR3 sequence: CASSAQGAGNTIYF. The CDR3 DNA sequence: TGTGCCAGCTCGGCCCAGGGGGCCGGAAACACCATATATTTT.

V gene TRBV24-1 combines with J gene TRBJ2-1; D tentatively fits TRBD1 or TRBD2 (5 bases each). V was pared by 2 bases and J by 4 bases, with 14 bases between. The CDR3 runs to 16 residues. Germline assignment: CDR1 KGHDR and CDR2 SFDVKD. Here the CDR3 reads CATSDSGQGRYNEQFF. The CDR3 region has the DNA TGTGCCACCAGTGATTCCGGTCAGGGACGGTACAATGAGCAGTTCTTC.

V and J are TRBV2 and TRBJ1-1, with 8 bases identical to TRBD1. Germline trimming cut 7 bases from V and 7 bases from J; bases unmatched to any gene: 5. Germline assignment: CDR1 SNHLY and CDR2 FYNNEI. The CDR3 has 12 residues. CDR3 sequence: CASTRQGLEAFF. The CDR3 DNA sequence: TGTGCCAGCACCCGACAGGGGCTTGAAGCTTTCTTT.

Ten or more counts support this clonotype. J is TRBJ2-2 and V is TRBV20-1; D is unclear. The CDR3 runs to 14 residues. Trimming cost V 1 base and J 3 bases, with 9 bases left between them. The germline CDR1 and CDR2 sequences are DFQATT and SNEGSKA (reference sequence). The DNA for the CDR3 is TGCAGTGCTAGAGGTTGGGTTCACACCGGGGAGCTGTTTTTT. Amino acid sequence: CSARGWVHTGELFF.

This clonotype was picked up a small number of times. This chain joins TRBV4-1 and TRBJ2-5; D is undetermined. This CDR3 comprises 14 residues. Deletions cut 0 bases from V and 6 bases from J, with 11 bases between. From germline, CDR1 is MGHRA and CDR2 YSYEKL. CDR3 region: CASSQETATKTQYF. The CDR3 DNA sequence: TGCGCCAGCAGCCAAGAGACGGCCACGAAGACCCAGTACTTC.

Only a few counts were recorded for this clonotype. CDR3 nucleotides: TGTGCCAGCAGCTTGAAACAGGGATGGGAGTATGGCTACACCTTC. Residues: CASSLKQGWEYGYTF. The gene calls are TRBV5-5 and TRBJ1-2; TRBD1 might be the D (6 bases). Trimming cost V 1 base and J 5 bases, with 15 bases left between them. The germline V gene has CDR1 SGHKS and CDR2 YYEKEE (reference sequence). There are 15 residues in the CDR3.

The V call is TRBV4-2, the J call TRBJ2-7, with TRBD1 identical over 7 bases. The V gene's germline CDR1 is LGHNA and CDR2 YNFKEQ. J gave up 4 bases and V 4 bases, and 7 bases lay outside the gene matches. The CDR3 length is 14 residues. CDR3 amino acids: CASSLQGQIYEQYF. For the CDR3, the DNA is TGTGCCAGCAGCCTACAGGGGCAGATTTACGAGCAGTACTTC.

CDR3 coding DNA: TGTGCCAGCAGTTACTCCGGGGGGGCCCTGGAGACCCAGTACTTC. Its translation is CASSYSGGALETQYF. The rearrangement joins TRBV6-6 to TRBJ2-5, with TRBD2 identical over 8 bases. V was pared by 0 bases and J by 5 bases, with 5 bases of the junction left unmatched. The germline V gene has CDR1 MNHNY and CDR2 SVGAGI (reference sequence). The CDR3 contains 15 residues.

This chain connects TRBV4-3 to TRBJ2-5; a weak D match, TRBD1 (5 bases). Germline V CDR1 and CDR2: LGHNA, YSLEER. Trimming shortened V by 3 bases and J by 2 bases, and 10 bases separated the two germline ends. There are 14 residues in the CDR3. CDR3 amino acids: CASSHSDTQETQYF. The CDR3 nucleotides are TGCGCCAGCAGCCACTCGGACACACAAGAGACCCAGTACTTC.

V gene TRBV5-1 combines with J gene TRBJ2-1; 9 bases map to TRBD2. This CDR3 spans 17 amino acids. CDR1 and CDR2 (germline): SGHRS, YFSETQ. Germline trimming cut 0 bases from V and 7 bases from J; bases unmatched to any gene: 11. CDR3 in amino acids: CASSLEPSGAGANEQFF. The DNA for the CDR3 is TGCGCCAGCAGCTTGGAGCCTAGCGGGGCTGGGGCTAATGAGCAGTTCTTC.

This clonotype was seen only a few times. This chain links TRBV20-1 with TRBJ2-7; 7 bases are a match to TRBD1. CDR1 DFQATT and CDR2 SNEGSKA come from the germline V gene (reference sequence). V lost 5 bases to trimming and J lost 0 bases; unmatched junction nucleotides: 7. The length of the CDR3 is 14 residues. The CDR3 DNA sequence: TGCAGTGCTCTCCGGGACAGCGTCTCCTACGAGCAGTACGTC. Residues: CSALRDSVSYEQYV.

The genes are TRBV2 and TRBJ1-5; D gene uncertain. CDR1 and CDR2 (germline): SNHLY, FYNNEI. CDR3 length equals 14 residues. Trimming left V 3 bases short and J 3 bases short, with 9 bases between. Written as DNA, the CDR3 is TGTGCCAGCAGTGAGGTCTCCACCAATCAGCCCCAGCATTTT. Protein product: CASSEVSTNQPQHF.

The chain couples TRBV5-1 to TRBJ1-2, with 7 bases aligning to TRBD1. J was trimmed by 0 bases and V by 5 bases; bases with no gene match: 4. From germline, CDR1 is SGHRS and CDR2 YFSETQ. This CDR3 is built from 14 residues. CDR3 residues: CASSPGQPNYGYTF. The CDR3 nucleotides read TGCGCCAGCAGTCCGGGACAGCCTAACTATGGCTACACCTTC.

This clonotype was detected ten times or more. The chain employs TRBV2 and TRBJ2-2; D gene uncertain. The ends were cut back, 7 bases at V and 6 bases at J, with 12 bases in the middle. The germline CDR1 and CDR2 sequences are SNHLY and FYNNEI. This CDR3 has 13 residues. The CDR3 loop is CASKVEVSGELFF. CDR3 sequence (DNA): TGTGCCAGCAAGGTCGAGGTCTCCGGGGAGCTGTTTTTT.

This clonotype has a count of ten or more. The J gene is TRBJ2-3, the V gene TRBV20-1; no clear D. Germline CDR1 DFQATT, CDR2 SNEGSKA (reference sequence). This CDR3 has 14 amino acids. With 4 bases removed from V and 4 bases from J, the gap between germline ends came to 15 bases. The CDR3 nucleotides read TGCAGTGCTACAGGACGCCACCGCTCAGATACGCAGTATTTT. Its protein is CSATGRHRSDTQYF.

The rearrangement joins TRBV20-1 to TRBJ2-3, with D possibly being TRBD2 (7 bases). V lost 6 bases to trimming and J lost 2 bases, with 12 bases between them. Germline CDR1 and CDR2: DFQATT and SNEGSKA (reference sequence). The CDR3 consists of 13 residues. The CDR3: CSAEGGNTDTQYF. CDR3 nucleotides: TGCAGTGCCGAGGGGGGGAACACAGATACGCAGTATTTT.

The chain uses TRBV9 and TRBJ2-1, with a possible D match to TRBD2 (7 bases). V was shortened by 4 bases and J by 12 bases, with 20 bases between the two germline ends. The length of the CDR3 is 14 residues. Germline V CDR1 and CDR2: SGDLS, YYNGEE. The CDR3 protein is CASSPEGGRIVQFF. CDR3 nucleotides: TGTGCCAGCAGCCCCGAGGGGGGGCGAATCGTGCAGTTCTTC.

There are a few counts of this clonotype. The chain combines TRBV19 with TRBJ2-4; D unclear. Germline assignment: CDR1 LNHDA and CDR2 SQIVND (reference sequence). V dropped 6 bases and J dropped 3 bases, with 18 bases sitting between them. This CDR3 has 16 residues. The CDR3 is CASSRRGPPVKNIQYF. The DNA for the CDR3 is TGTGCCAGTAGCCGCCGAGGACCGCCAGTCAAAAACATTCAGTACTTC.

This clonotype was observed a handful of times. V and J are TRBV10-3 and TRBJ1-6; D is ambiguous. V lost 6 bases to trimming and J lost 7 bases, with 4 bases between them. The CDR3 covers 11 residues. Germline loops: CDR1 ENHRY, CDR2 SYGVKD. The CDR3 nucleotides read TGTGCCATCAGCGAAAATTCACCCCTCCACTTT. This sequence encodes CAISENSPLHF.

The chain links TRBV9 to TRBJ2-3; D is unresolved. The V end lost 0 bases, the J end lost 7 bases, and 12 bases lay between the germline ends. The CDR3 runs 14 residues. Looked up from germline, CDR1 is SGDLS and CDR2 is YYNGEE. The CDR3 DNA follows: TGTGCCAGCAGCGTAGGTAGCTGGGTACATACGCAGTATTTT. Protein sequence: CASSVGSWVHTQYF.

V is TRBV2 and J is TRBJ1-2, with D tentatively TRBD1 (6 bases). The CDR3 is made up of 13 amino acids. Germline CDR1 is SNHLY and CDR2 is FYNNEI. V was cut by 7 bases and J by 3 bases, with 12 bases left in between. In nucleotides, the CDR3 is TGTGCCAGCAACACAGGGAGCGACTATGGCTACACCTTC. Translating it yields CASNTGSDYGYTF.

This clonotype was recorded a few times. The chain joins TRBV7-2 to TRBJ2-5; D gene ambiguous. The CDR3 totals 15 residues. The germline V gene has CDR1 SGHTA and CDR2 FQGNSA. V was clipped by 6 bases and J by 1 base, with 15 bases between them. The chain's CDR3 is CASSPPPTFQETQYF. In DNA, the CDR3 is TGTGCCAGCAGTCCGCCCCCGACGTTCCAAGAGACCCAGTACTTC. Using reference TRBV7-2 and TRBJ2-5 for the parts outside the CDR3, the full variable domain is GAGVSQSPSNKVTEKGKDVELRCDPISGHTALYWYRQSLGQGLEFLIYFQGNSAPDKSGLPSDRFSAERTGGSVSTLTIQRTQQEDSAVYLCASSPPPTFQETQYFGPGTRLLVL.

This clonotype was seen repeatedly, ten times or more. V and J are TRBV12-3 or TRBV12-4 and TRBJ2-5, with D perhaps TRBD2 (5 bases). The CDR3 is 14 amino acids. Trimming removed 4 bases at V and 2 bases at J, with 11 bases between. CDR3 loop: CASSSRTLQETQYF. CDR3 coding DNA: TGTGCCAGCAGTTCGAGGACTCTTCAAGAGACCCAGTACTTC.

In its sample, this clonotype was seen many times. This chain joins TRBV12-5 and TRBJ1-2; no reliable D call. The germline gives CDR1 LGHNT, CDR2 FRNRAP. This CDR3 is built from 16 residues. Trimming cost V 0 bases and J 6 bases, with 17 bases left between them. The CDR3, as DNA: TGTGCTAGTGGTTTGGTACTAGGCCCGAGAGGAGATGGCTACACCTTC. Its protein product is CASGLVLGPRGDGYTF.

The chain's CDR3 is CATSEYGELFF. The CDR3 coding sequence is TGTGCCACCAGTGAATACGGGGAGCTGTTTTTT. The chain links TRBV24-1 to TRBJ2-2; D uncertain. V shed 4 bases and J shed 7 bases, with 3 bases lying between them. Germline CDR1 is KGHDR and CDR2 is SFDVKD. There are 11 residues in the CDR3.

This clonotype has only a few counts. This chain uses TRBV7-3 with TRBJ1-1; tentatively, D is TRBD1 (5 bases). Trimming cost V 1 base and J 1 base, with 7 bases left between them. CDR3 length: 14 residues. Germline assignment: CDR1 SGHTA and CDR2 FQGTGA. CDR3 amino acids: CASSLRGRNTEAFF. The CDR3 DNA is TGTGCCAGCAGCTTAAGGGGCAGGAACACTGAAGCTTTCTTT.